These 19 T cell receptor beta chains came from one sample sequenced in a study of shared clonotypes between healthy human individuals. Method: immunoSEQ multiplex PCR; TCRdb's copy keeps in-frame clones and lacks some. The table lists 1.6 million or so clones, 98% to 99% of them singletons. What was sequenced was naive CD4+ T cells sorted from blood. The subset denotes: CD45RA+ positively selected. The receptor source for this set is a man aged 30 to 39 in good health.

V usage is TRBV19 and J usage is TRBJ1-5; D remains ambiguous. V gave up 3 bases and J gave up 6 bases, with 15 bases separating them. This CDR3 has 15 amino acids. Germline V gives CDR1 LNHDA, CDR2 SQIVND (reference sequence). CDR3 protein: CASSIPGRSFQPQHF. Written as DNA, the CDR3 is TGTGCCAGTAGTATTCCAGGACGATCTTTTCAGCCCCAGCATTTT.

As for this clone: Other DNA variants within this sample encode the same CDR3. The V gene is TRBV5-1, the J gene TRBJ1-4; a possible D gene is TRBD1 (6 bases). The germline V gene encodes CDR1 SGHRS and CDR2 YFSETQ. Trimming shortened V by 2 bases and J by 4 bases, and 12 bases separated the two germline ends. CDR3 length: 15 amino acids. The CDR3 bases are TGCGCCAGCAGCTTACAGGGTTCGCTTAATGAAAAACTGTTTTTT. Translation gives CASSLQGSLNEKLFF. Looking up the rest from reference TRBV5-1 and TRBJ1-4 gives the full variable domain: KAGVTQTPRYLIKTRGQQVTLSCSPISGHRSVSWYQQTPGQGLQFLFEYFSETQRNKGNFPGRFSGRQFSNSRSEMNVSTLELGDSALYLCASSLQGSLNEKLFFGSGTQLSVL.

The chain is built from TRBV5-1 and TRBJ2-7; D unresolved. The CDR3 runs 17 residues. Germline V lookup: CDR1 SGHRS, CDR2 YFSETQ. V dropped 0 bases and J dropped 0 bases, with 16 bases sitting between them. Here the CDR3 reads CASSLDRRTEHSYEQYF. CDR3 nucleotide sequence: TGCGCCAGCAGCTTGGATAGAAGGACGGAGCACTCCTACGAGCAGTACTTC.

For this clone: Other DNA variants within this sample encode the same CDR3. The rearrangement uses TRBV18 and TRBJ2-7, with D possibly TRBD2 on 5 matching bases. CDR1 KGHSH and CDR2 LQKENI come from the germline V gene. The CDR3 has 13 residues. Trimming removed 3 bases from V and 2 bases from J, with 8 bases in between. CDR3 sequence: CASSPTGTYEQYF. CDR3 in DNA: TGTGCCAGCTCACCTACGGGGACCTACGAGCAGTACTTC.

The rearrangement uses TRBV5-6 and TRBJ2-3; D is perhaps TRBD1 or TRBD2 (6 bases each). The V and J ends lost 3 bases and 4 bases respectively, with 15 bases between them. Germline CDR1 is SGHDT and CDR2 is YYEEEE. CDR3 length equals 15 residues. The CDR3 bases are TGTGCCAGCAGCTGGGCCGGGGGCCCCGCAGATACGCAGTATTTT. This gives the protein CASSWAGGPADTQYF.

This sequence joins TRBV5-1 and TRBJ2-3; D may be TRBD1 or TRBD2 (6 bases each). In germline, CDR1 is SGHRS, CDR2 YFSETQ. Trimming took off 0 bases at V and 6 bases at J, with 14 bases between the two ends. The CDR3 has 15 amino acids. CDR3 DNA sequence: TGCGCCAGCAGCTTGGACGTCGGGGGCCAGGATACGCAGTATTTT. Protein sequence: CASSLDVGGQDTQYF.

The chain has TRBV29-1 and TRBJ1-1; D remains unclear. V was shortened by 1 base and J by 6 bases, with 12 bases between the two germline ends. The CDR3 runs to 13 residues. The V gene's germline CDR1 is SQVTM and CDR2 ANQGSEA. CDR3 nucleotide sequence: TGCAGCGTTGAAGCCCTTAGGGTGGCTGAAGCTTTCTTT. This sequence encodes CSVEALRVAEAFF. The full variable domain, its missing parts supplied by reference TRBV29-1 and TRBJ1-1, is SAVISQKPSRDICQRGTSLTIQCQVDSQVTMMFWYRQQPGQSLTLIATANQGSEATYESGFVIDKFPISRPNLTFSTLTVSNMSPEDSSIYLCSVEALRVAEAFFGQGTRLTVV.

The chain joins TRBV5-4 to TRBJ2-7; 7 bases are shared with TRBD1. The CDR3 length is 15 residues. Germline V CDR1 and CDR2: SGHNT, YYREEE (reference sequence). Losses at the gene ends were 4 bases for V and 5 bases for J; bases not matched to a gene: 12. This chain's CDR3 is CASSMTGIGVDEQYF. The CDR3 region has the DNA TGTGCCAGCAGCATGACAGGGATCGGTGTTGACGAGCAGTACTTC.

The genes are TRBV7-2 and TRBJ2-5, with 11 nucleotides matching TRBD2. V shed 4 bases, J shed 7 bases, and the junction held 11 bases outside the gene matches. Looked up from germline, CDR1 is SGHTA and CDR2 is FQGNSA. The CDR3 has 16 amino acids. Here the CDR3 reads CASSSNLAGGRGTQYF. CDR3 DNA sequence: TGTGCCAGCAGCTCTAATCTAGCGGGAGGTCGAGGGACCCAGTACTTC. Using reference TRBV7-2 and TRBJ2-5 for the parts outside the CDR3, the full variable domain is GAGVSQSPSNKVTEKGKDVELRCDPISGHTALYWYRQSLGQGLEFLIYFQGNSAPDKSGLPSDRFSAERTGGSVSTLTIQRTQQEDSAVYLCASSSNLAGGRGTQYFGPGTRLLVL.

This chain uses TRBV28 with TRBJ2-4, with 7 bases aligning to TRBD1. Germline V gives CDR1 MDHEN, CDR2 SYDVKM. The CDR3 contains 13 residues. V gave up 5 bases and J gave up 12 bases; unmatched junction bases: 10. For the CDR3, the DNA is TGTGCCAGCAGTCAACGACAGGGCGAGGCTCAGTACTTC. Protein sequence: CASSQRQGEAQYF.

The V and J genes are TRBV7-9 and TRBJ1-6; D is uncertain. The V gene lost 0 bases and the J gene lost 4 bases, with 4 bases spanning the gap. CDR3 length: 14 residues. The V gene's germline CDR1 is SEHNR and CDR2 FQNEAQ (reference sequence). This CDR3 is CASSLAGYNSPLHF. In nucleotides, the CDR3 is TGTGCCAGCAGCTTAGCGGGGTATAATTCACCCCTCCACTTT.

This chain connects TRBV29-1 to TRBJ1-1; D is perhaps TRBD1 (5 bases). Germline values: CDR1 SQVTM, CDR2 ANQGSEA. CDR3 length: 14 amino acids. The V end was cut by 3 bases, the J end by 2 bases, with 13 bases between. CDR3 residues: CSVDGRRDNTEAFF. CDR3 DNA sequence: TGCAGCGTTGACGGACGCAGGGATAACACTGAAGCTTTCTTT. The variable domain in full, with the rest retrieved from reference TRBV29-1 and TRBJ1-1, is SAVISQKPSRDICQRGTSLTIQCQVDSQVTMMFWYRQQPGQSLTLIATANQGSEATYESGFVIDKFPISRPNLTFSTLTVSNMSPEDSSIYLCSVDGRRDNTEAFFGQGTRLTVV.

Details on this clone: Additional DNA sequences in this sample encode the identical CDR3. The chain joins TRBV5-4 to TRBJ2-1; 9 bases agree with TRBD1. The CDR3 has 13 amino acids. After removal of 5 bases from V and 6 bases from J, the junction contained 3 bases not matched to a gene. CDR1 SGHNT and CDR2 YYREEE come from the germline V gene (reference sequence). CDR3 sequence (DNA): TGTGCCAGCAGTTTGACAGGGGGCAATGAGCAGTTCTTC. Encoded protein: CASSLTGGNEQFF.

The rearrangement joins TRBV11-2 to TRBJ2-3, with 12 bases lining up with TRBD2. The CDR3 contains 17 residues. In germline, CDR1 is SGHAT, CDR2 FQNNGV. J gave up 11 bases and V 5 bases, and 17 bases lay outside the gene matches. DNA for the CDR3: TGTGCCAGCAGCCCTCCAGGACTAGCGGGGACCCAGATACGGCAGTATTTT. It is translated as CASSPPGLAGTQIRQYF.

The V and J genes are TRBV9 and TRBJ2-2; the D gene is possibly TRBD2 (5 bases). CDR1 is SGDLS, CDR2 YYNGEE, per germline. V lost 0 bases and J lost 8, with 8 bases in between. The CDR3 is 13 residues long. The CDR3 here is CASSVGEGGELFF. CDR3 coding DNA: TGTGCCAGCAGCGTAGGTGAGGGAGGGGAGCTGTTTTTT.

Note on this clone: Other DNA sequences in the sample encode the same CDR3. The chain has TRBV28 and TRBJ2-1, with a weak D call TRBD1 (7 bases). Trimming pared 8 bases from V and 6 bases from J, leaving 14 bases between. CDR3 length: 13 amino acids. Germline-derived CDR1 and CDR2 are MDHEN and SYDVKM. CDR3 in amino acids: CASRPGGPNEQFF. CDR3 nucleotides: TGTGCCAGCCGGCCAGGGGGGCCCAATGAGCAGTTCTTC.

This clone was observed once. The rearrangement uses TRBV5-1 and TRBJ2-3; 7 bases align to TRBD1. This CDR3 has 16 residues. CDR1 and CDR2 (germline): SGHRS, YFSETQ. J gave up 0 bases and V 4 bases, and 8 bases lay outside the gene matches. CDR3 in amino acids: CASSRRDRKSTDTQYF. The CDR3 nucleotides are TGCGCCAGCAGCCGTCGGGACAGAAAAAGCACAGATACGCAGTATTTT.

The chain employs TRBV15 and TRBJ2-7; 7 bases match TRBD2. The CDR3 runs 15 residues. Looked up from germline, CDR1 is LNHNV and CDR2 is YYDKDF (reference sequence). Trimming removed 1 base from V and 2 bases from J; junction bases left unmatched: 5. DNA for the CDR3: TGTGCCACCAGCAGAGGAATGGGAGGGACCTACGAGCAGTACTTC. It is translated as CATSRGMGGTYEQYF.

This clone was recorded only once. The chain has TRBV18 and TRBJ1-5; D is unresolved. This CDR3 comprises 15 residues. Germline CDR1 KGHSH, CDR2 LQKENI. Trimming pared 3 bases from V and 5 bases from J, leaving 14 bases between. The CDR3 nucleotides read TGTGCCAGCTCACCTACCCCCCGGCGGCATCAGCCCCAGCATTTT. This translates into CASSPTPRRHQPQHF. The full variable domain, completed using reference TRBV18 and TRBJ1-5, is NAGVMQNPRHLVRRRGQEARLRCSPMKGHSHVYWYRQLPEEGLKFMVYLQKENIIDESGMPKERFSAEFPKEGPSILRIQQVVRGDSAAYFCASSPTPRRHQPQHFGDGTRLSIL.